These T cell receptor beta chains were read from a single sample in a study of blood T cell repertoires in COVID-19. Measured with immunoSEQ multiplex PCR; TCRdb has only the in-frame clones, and not every one. The sample has 250,000 to 300,000 clones, roughly four fifths seen once. The sequencing sample was made of PBMCs or T cells enriched from blood (not recorded which). The origin of the receptors is a man aged 25 to 45 with acute COVID-19. Both conserved end residues are part of each CDR3. Fields, in order: CDR3 protein, CDR3 DNA, D gene, V gene, J gene, clone size. The D gene is left open where the match is weak. The size field is filled for only some rows; it gives once, few, many or a size class.

CASSAKGGNEKLFF	TGTGCCAGCAGCGCAAAAGGGGGTAATGAAAAACTGTTTTTT	-	TRBV5-1	TRBJ1-4	-
CASRTPNRGTEAFF	TGTGCCAGTAGAACCCCCAACAGGGGCACTGAAGCTTTCTTT	TRBD1	TRBV19	TRBJ1-1	-
CASSDSGEGNNEQFF	TGTGCCAGCAGCGACTCGGGGGAGGGGAACAATGAGCAGTTCTTC	TRBD2	TRBV3-1/TRBV3-2	TRBJ2-1	once
CSASVAGGPRGDTQYF	TGCAGTGCCAGTGTAGCGGGGGGGCCCCGCGGAGATACGCAGTATTTT	TRBD2	TRBV20-1	TRBJ2-3	once
CASSLGVGETQYF	TGTGCCAGCAGCCTAGGGGTTGGGGAGACCCAGTACTTC	-	TRBV7-3	TRBJ2-5	-
CASSLDSLDIQYF	TGTGCCAGCAGCTTGGACAGTTTGGACATTCAGTACTTC	-	TRBV5-1	TRBJ2-4	once
CASSLHPGNTEAFF	TGTGCCAGCAGCTTACACCCCGGGAACACTGAAGCTTTCTTT	-	TRBV11-2	TRBJ1-1	few
CASSLGGGLQETQYF	TGTGCCAGCAGCTTAGGAGGTGGATTACAAGAGACCCAGTACTTC	-	TRBV11-3	TRBJ2-5	-
CATSDPGLPTNEQFF	TGTGCCACCAGTGACCCGGGACTCCCGACCAATGAGCAGTTCTTC	-	TRBV24-1	TRBJ2-1	-
CSVGRTEGTEAFF	TGCAGCGTCGGACGGACGGAGGGCACTGAAGCTTTCTTT	-	TRBV29-1	TRBJ1-1	-
CASSPPFREGGTQYF	TGTGCCAGCAGCCCGCCGTTCAGGGAGGGGGGGACCCAGTACTTC	-	TRBV7-9	TRBJ2-5	few
CASSQDGTGGDIQYF	TGTGCCAGCAGCCAAGATGGGACAGGTGGAGACATTCAGTACTTC	TRBD1	TRBV4-2	TRBJ2-4	-
CASSQYSTGGVYGYTF	TGTGCCAGCAGCCAATATAGCACAGGGGGTGTCTATGGCTACACCTTC	TRBD1	TRBV3-1/TRBV3-2	TRBJ1-2	few
CASSLGQAGYGYTF	TGTGCCAGCAGCCTCGGACAGGCCGGATATGGCTACACCTTC	TRBD1	TRBV3-1/TRBV3-2	TRBJ1-2	-
CASSSLPPGQGKAEAFF	TGTGCCAGCAGCTCACTCCCGCCGGGACAGGGTAAGGCTGAAGCTTTCTTT	TRBD1	TRBV7-9	TRBJ1-1	-
CASSSTGRAGSNQPQHF	TGTGCCAGTAGTTCCACAGGGAGGGCGGGTAGCAATCAGCCCCAGCATTTT	-	TRBV19	TRBJ1-5	-
CASGGRGRENIQYF	TGTGCCAGCGGCGGCAGGGGGCGAGAAAACATTCAGTACTTC	TRBD1	TRBV7-2	TRBJ2-4	-
CASSYLIVNSNTEAFF	TGTGCCAGCAGTTACTTGATCGTTAACAGTAACACTGAAGCTTTCTTT	-	TRBV6-5	TRBJ1-1	-
CASNQGAGGYTF	TGTGCCAGCAACCAGGGGGCAGGAGGCTACACCTTC	TRBD1	TRBV6-5	TRBJ1-2	-
CASSVGAGPNQPQHF	TGTGCCAGCAGCGTAGGGGCAGGGCCCAATCAGCCCCAGCATTTT	-	TRBV9	TRBJ1-5	-
CASSRDSGHKETQYF	TGTGCCAGCAGCAGGGACAGTGGCCACAAAGAGACCCAGTACTTC	TRBD1	TRBV9	TRBJ2-5	-
CATSIALDQPQHF	TGTGCCACCAGCATAGCCCTTGATCAGCCCCAGCATTTT	-	TRBV15	TRBJ1-5	-
CASSIRVRDTEAFF	TGTGCCAGTAGTATAAGAGTGAGGGACACTGAAGCTTTCTTT	-	TRBV19	TRBJ1-1	-
CASSPSLADYNEQFF	TGTGCCAGCAGCCCAAGCCTAGCGGACTACAATGAGCAGTTCTTC	TRBD2	TRBV6-5	TRBJ2-1	-
CASRTAIYNSPLHF	TGTGCCAGTAGGACAGCCATCTATAATTCACCCCTCCACTTT	-	TRBV19	TRBJ1-6	-
CASSESAYNSPLHF	TGTGCCAGCAGTGAATCCGCCTATAATTCACCCCTCCACTTT	-	TRBV2	TRBJ1-6	-
CASSVGWDIYGYTF	TGTGCCAGCAGCGTAGGGTGGGACATTTATGGCTACACCTTC	-	TRBV28	TRBJ1-2	-
CASSIDESRAETQYF	TGTGCCAGTAGTATAGATGAGTCGCGGGCGGAGACCCAGTACTTC	-	TRBV19	TRBJ2-5	-
CASGGQLNTEAFF	TGTGCCAGCGGCGGCCAGTTGAACACTGAAGCTTTCTTT	-	TRBV9	TRBJ1-1	-
CASSGQGHPRAGELFF	TGTGCCAGCAGTGGCCAGGGACACCCCCGGGCCGGGGAGCTGTTTTTT	-	TRBV6-1	TRBJ2-2	-
CASSYSGGDQPQHF	TGTGCCAGCAGTTACTCGGGGGGTGATCAGCCCCAGCATTTT	-	TRBV6-5	TRBJ1-5	-
CASSTDRAKGEKLFF	TGTGCCAGCAGCACAGACAGGGCAAAGGGTGAAAAACTGTTTTTT	TRBD1	TRBV7-6	TRBJ1-4	few
CAPGTPGGNEQFF	TGTGCCCCAGGGACCCCAGGGGGGAATGAGCAGTTCTTC	-	TRBV5-4	TRBJ2-1	-
CSVDLGQFF	TGCAGCGTTGATCTGGGCCAGTTCTTC	-	TRBV29-1	TRBJ2-1	-
CASSLSGGWNQPQHF	TGTGCCAGCAGCTTGTCAGGGGGCTGGAATCAGCCCCAGCATTTT	TRBD1	TRBV5-6	TRBJ1-5	-
CASSLDTGNTIYF	TGTGCCAGCAGTTTGGACACTGGAAACACCATATATTTT	-	TRBV2	TRBJ1-3	-
CASGIQGKNTEAFF	TGTGCCAGCGGAATACAGGGAAAGAACACTGAAGCTTTCTTT	-	TRBV2	TRBJ1-1	-
CASKALGQRLKPQHF	TGTGCCAGTAAGGCCCTGGGACAGCGGTTGAAGCCCCAGCATTTT	TRBD1	TRBV2	TRBJ1-5	-
CASSLGRADEAFF	TGTGCCAGCAGCTTGGGCAGGGCGGATGAAGCTTTCTTT	-	TRBV5-5	TRBJ1-1	-
CASSYTAGGPDEQFF	TGTGCCAGCAGTTACACAGCGGGAGGGCCAGATGAGCAGTTCTTC	TRBD2	TRBV6-2/TRBV6-3	TRBJ2-1	once
CASSRSPGQGGNGYTF	TGTGCCAGCAGCCGCTCACCGGGACAGGGAGGGAATGGCTACACCTTC	TRBD1	TRBV5-5	TRBJ1-2	-
CASSLSGVSKNIQYF	TGTGCCAGCAGTTTATCGGGGGTTAGCAAAAACATTCAGTACTTC	-	TRBV28	TRBJ2-4	-
CASSQGQGAKNEQFF	TGTGCCAGCAGCCAAGGACAGGGGGCGAAGAATGAGCAGTTCTTC	TRBD1	TRBV11-3	TRBJ2-1	few
CASSWGANTGELFF	TGTGCCAGCAGTTGGGGGGCGAACACCGGGGAGCTGTTTTTT	-	TRBV27	TRBJ2-2	-
CASIRGRAGNTIYF	TGTGCCAGCATTCGAGGGAGGGCTGGAAACACCATATATTTT	-	TRBV28	TRBJ1-3	-
CASSLWISGGEETQYF	TGTGCCAGCAGTTTATGGATCAGCGGGGGAGAAGAGACCCAGTACTTC	TRBD2	TRBV28	TRBJ2-5	-
CASRSGDGYNSPLHF	TGTGCCAGCAGGTCAGGGGATGGCTATAATTCACCCCTCCACTTT	-	TRBV6-5	TRBJ1-6	-
CASSLAGLAGGTGELFF	TGTGCCAGCAGCTTAGCAGGACTAGCGGGAGGCACCGGGGAGCTGTTTTTT	TRBD2	TRBV11-3	TRBJ2-2	few
CASSQDLGDRGSNEQFF	TGCGCCAGCAGCCAAGATCTGGGGGACAGGGGAAGCAATGAGCAGTTCTTC	TRBD1	TRBV4-1	TRBJ2-1	-
CASSSGQGNEQFF	TGTGCCAGCAGCTCGGGACAGGGCAATGAGCAGTTCTTC	TRBD1	TRBV9	TRBJ2-1	once
CASRGQGAYNQPQHF	TGTGCCAGCAGGGGCCAGGGGGCGTACAATCAGCCCCAGCATTTT	TRBD1	TRBV6-5	TRBJ1-5	-
CVSSLAPSGKNIQYF	TGCGTCAGCAGCTTGGCACCTAGCGGCAAAAACATTCAGTACTTC	TRBD2	TRBV5-1	TRBJ2-4	-
CASSWTGSSGYTF	TGTGCCAGCAGTTGGACAGGGAGCAGCGGCTACACCTTC	TRBD1	TRBV27	TRBJ1-2	-
CASSQKEGTEAFF	TGCGCCAGCAGCCAAAAGGAGGGGACTGAAGCTTTCTTT	-	TRBV4-3	TRBJ1-1	-
CASSYSSGPGNTIYF	TGTGCCAGCAGTTACTCGTCTGGGCCTGGAAACACCATATATTTT	-	TRBV6-5	TRBJ1-3	-